This record covers a single TCR beta chain. In the original analysis: Reference gene primer amplification gave nucleated cell count estimates. This table comes from immunoSEQ multiplex PCR, and its TCRdb copy is limited to in-frame clones, with some not included. D and trimming were read from the DNA, whereas the V and J calls and clone size are those reported in that table. Of approximately 130,000 clones listed, 77% were seen once; the top ten hold more than 15%. The sample is drawn from a study of blood T cell repertoires in COVID-19. Across the study: Spain, Italy and the United States supplied samples that represented acute and convalescent COVID-19. Sample material is recorded as cDNA or gDNA derived from T cells, B-cell-depleted T cells, or PBMCs.

The CDR3 is made up of 13 amino acids. V shed 6 bases and J 7 bases; nucleotides not matched to a gene: 7. CDR1 MDHEN and CDR2 SYDVKM come from the germline V gene. This clonotype was obtained from a man aged 80 or over with acute or convalescent COVID-19. Material: peripheral blood. The chain is built from TRBV28 and TRBJ1-2; 8 nucleotides agree with TRBD1. This CDR3 is CASRPQGAGGYTF. The CDR3 nucleotides read TGTGCCAGCAGGCCCCAGGGGGCGGGTGGCTACACCTTC.